Listed below are T cell receptor beta chains from one sample, sequenced in a study of blood T cell repertoires in COVID-19. Profiling relied on immunoSEQ multiplex PCR, and the TCRdb table lists in-frame clones only, not all of them. The repertoire holds a few hundred thousand clones, with more than 80% as singletons. The sequencing sample was made of peripheral blood. These receptors were taken from a man aged 35-49 years with acute or convalescent COVID-19. Each CDR3 is given with its conserved first and last residue. Fields, in order: clone size, V gene, J gene, CDR3 protein. Rows may omit the clone size; those that give it use once, few, many or a size class.

-	TRBV28	TRBJ2-7	CASSFSSSEQYF
-	TRBV4-1	TRBJ2-3	CASSRPTSAYTDTQYF
-	TRBV29-1	TRBJ1-1	CSVEVTALNTEAFF
-	TRBV9	TRBJ2-1	CASSYLAGYGDEQFF
-	TRBV9	TRBJ1-6	CASSPGNSPLHF
-	TRBV29-1	TRBJ1-2	CSVEDPGQGGHGYTF
-	TRBV2	TRBJ2-2	CVSSERRSNTGELFF
-	TRBV7-3	TRBJ1-1	CASGWRGGTEAFF
once	TRBV10-2	TRBJ1-2	CASSDSNYGYTF
-	TRBV20-1	TRBJ2-7	CSASSETGRYEQYF
few	TRBV27	TRBJ2-7	CASSLIALAGEYEQYF
-	TRBV4-2	TRBJ2-7	CASSSAWRGYEQYF
-	TRBV11-2	TRBJ1-5	CASSLGQGYNQPQHF
-	TRBV5-1	TRBJ2-2	CASSQEGATGELFF
few	TRBV7-9	TRBJ2-3	CASSSPRLLSTDTQYF
-	TRBV28	TRBJ1-5	CASSRRYRGREFKPQHF
-	TRBV3-1/TRBV3-2	TRBJ2-5	CASSQWLAGGRETQYF
-	TRBV28	TRBJ1-5	CASTPEGGLNQPQHF
-	TRBV19	TRBJ1-5	CASSIDGSEAYSNQPQHF
-	TRBV11-2	TRBJ1-4	CASSLMTGGMEKLFF
-	TRBV5-1	TRBJ2-3	CASSLADRSTDTQYF
-	TRBV10-3	TRBJ2-5	CAISETGQGGPETQYF
-	TRBV30	TRBJ2-3	CAWSVAISDTQYF
-	TRBV5-1	TRBJ1-4	CASSSAQGGNNEKLFF